This TCR beta chain stems from a study of blood T cell repertoires in COVID-19. Study information: There were acute and convalescent COVID-19 samples, and they came from the United States, Italy and Spain.

Using immunoSEQ multiplex PCR, the repertoire was profiled, and TCRdb retains in-frame clones only, with some absent. The data contain 250,000 to 400,000 clones, roughly nine tenths of them singletons. Germline V CDR1 and CDR2: MNHEY, SMNVEV (reference sequence). The CDR3 totals 15 residues. Trimming took off 5 bases at V and 3 bases at J, with 14 bases between the two ends. The Seattle site enrolled patients during active infection and followed them longitudinally. The gene calls are TRBV27 and TRBJ2-1; D gene ambiguous. The sequenced material came from peripheral blood. The sequence was collected from a woman in her thirties with COVID-19, enrolled during active disease. CDR3 sequence: CASSPISSDYNEQFF. The CDR3 DNA reads TGTGCCAGCAGTCCCATATCCTCAGACTACAATGAGCAGTTCTTC.